This T cell receptor beta chain is from a study of CD8 T cells in ankylosing spondylitis. This clonotype was detected many times. Antigen: not known. Overall study results and limits: Reported data indicate significant enrichment of disease-linked clones within matched ankylosing spondylitis synovial fluid.

TCRdb re-analysed the 5' RACE reads in MiXCR, keeping a single row per CDR3 protein. The sample lists 200,000 to 300,000 distinct CDR3 sequences; around 8% were seen once. The trim removed 6 bases at V and 12 bases at J, leaving 13 bases unmatched. Per the germline V gene, CDR1 is SGHRS and CDR2 is YFSETQ. The CDR3 runs 15 residues. The sequence was obtained from a female donor with ankylosing spondylitis or in good health (not recorded which). The chain recombines TRBV5-1 with TRBJ2-1; 12 bases match TRBD1. The sequenced sample was blood, either unsorted or a sorted T cell fraction (not recorded which). CDR3 protein: CASTPWDRGQVGQFF. DNA for the CDR3: TGCGCCAGCACCCCATGGGACAGGGGGCAGGTAGGGCAGTTCTTC.